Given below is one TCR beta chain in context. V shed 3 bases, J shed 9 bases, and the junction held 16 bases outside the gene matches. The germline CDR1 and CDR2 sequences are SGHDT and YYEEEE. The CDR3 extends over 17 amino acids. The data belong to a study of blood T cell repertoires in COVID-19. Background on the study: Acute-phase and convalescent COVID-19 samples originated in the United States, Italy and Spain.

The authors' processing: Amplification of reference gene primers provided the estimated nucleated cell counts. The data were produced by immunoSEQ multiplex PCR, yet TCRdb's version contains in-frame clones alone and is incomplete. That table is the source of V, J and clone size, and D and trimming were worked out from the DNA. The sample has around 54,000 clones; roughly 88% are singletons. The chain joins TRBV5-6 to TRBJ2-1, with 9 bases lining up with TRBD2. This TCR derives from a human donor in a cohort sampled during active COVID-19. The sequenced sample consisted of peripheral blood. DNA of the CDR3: TGTGCCAGCAGCTCAGGGCCGGGTGGTAGCGGGAGAAGTGAGCAGTTCTTC. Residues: CASSSGPGGSGRSEQFF.